This entry is about one TCR beta chain. Its recognized antigen is unknown. No much larger clonotype is one base removed from it; base qualities were not supplied. TCRbeta CDR3 regions were amplified from genomic DNA using the immunoSEQ Assay, a bias-controlled multiplex PCR. The original pipeline was this. The number of nucleated cells in each sample was estimated by amplification of reference gene primers within the assay. To quantify the absolute abundance of each unique TCRbeta CDR3 rearrangement, sequence reads were collapsed and filtered. For each sample, productive Simpson clonality was calculated as the square root of Simpson's diversity index over productive rearrangements. TCRdb provides this immuneACCESS table in a form limited to in-frame rearrangements. Some clones are lacking; in checked studies, under half of them reflect an unresolved V gene, and why the rest are absent is not known. D and trimming were read from the DNA, whereas the V and J calls and clone size are those reported in that table. The sample table lists about 98,000 clones, roughly 87% of them with a count of one. The biggest ten clones account for around 4.5% of the sample.

Reading the germline V gene (reference sequence) gives CDR1 LGHDT and CDR2 YNNKEL. Including cysteine and phenylalanine, the CDR3 has 18 amino acids. Of the read, only the CDR3 DNA is kept; its 54 bases are in frame from base 1. V loses 4 bases at its end and J loses 2 bases; junction bases beyond the gene matches: 12. This specimen comes from a study of blood T cell repertoires in COVID-19 (dated by TCRdb to about 2020). For context, the study as a whole: Samples from collaborators originated in the United States, Italy and Spain and spanned both the acute and convalescent phases of COVID-19. The dataset comprised deeply sampled blood TCRbeta repertoires from subjects exposed to, actively infected with, or recovered from COVID-19. Where HLA class I and class II types were available, the types were taken from metadata supplied by the sample provider, not from assay-based typing. The prospective study material was composed of cDNA or gDNA derived from T cells, B-cell-depleted T cells, or PBMCs. The samples were drawn from two sources: the first 160 participants of the ongoing ImmuneRACE study, and about 1,300 subjects contributed by 6 global collaborators. A freely available public database, intended as a resource for researchers studying the immune response to SARS-CoV-2, is where the repertoires were released. The sample metadata nearly always contained a de-identified subject ID, COVID-19 status, age in years and sex. What the research found in general, with its limitations: The quantity of clinical and demographic metadata differed by source and by participant and was supplied without curation.

The collaborating institutions used their own protocols to collect whole blood in K2EDTA tubes. For TCRbeta analysis, collaborators shipped samples as frozen whole blood, isolated PBMCs, or DNA extracted from either of those sample types. Sequenced sample: peripheral blood. This sequence was found in an older man with acute or convalescent COVID-19. In this chain, TRBV3-1 (or the pseudogene TRBV3-2) is recombined with TRBJ1-3; 9 central bases correspond to TRBD1. The CDR3 reads as follows: CASSRQGGKGLPGNTIYF. The DNA sequence reads TGTGCCAGCAGCCGACAGGGGGGCAAGGGACTCCCTGGAAACACCATATATTTT.